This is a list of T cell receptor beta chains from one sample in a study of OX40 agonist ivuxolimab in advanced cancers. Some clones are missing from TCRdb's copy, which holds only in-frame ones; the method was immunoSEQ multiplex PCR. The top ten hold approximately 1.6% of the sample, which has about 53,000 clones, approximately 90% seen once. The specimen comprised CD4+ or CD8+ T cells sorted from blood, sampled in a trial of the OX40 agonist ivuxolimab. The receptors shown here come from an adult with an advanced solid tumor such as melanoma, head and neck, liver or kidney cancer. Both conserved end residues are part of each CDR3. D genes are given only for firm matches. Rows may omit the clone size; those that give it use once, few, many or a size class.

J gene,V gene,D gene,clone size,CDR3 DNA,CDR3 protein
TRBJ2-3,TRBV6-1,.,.,TGTGCCAGCAAGGTCGGAGATAGCACAGATACGCAGTATTTT,CASKVGDSTDTQYF
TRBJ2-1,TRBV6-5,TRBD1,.,TGTGCCAGCAGCTACCAGACAGGGTTTGGTACTGAGCAGTTCTTC,CASSYQTGFGTEQFF
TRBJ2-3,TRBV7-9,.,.,TGTGCCAGCAGCTCCGATTCGGGTACGCAGTATTTT,CASSSDSGTQYF
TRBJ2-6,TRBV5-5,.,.,TGTGCCAGCAGCTTAGGCTCTGGGGCCAACGTCCTGACTTTC,CASSLGSGANVLTF
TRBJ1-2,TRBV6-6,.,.,TGTGCCAACATCATGGGGAGCTCTAACTATGGCTACACCTTC,CANIMGSSNYGYTF
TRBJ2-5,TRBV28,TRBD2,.,TGTGCCAGCAGTTTGACTAGCGGGGCCCAAGAGACCCAGTACTTC,CASSLTSGAQETQYF
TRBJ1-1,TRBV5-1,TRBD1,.,TGCGCCTCACAGGGACAGGGCCTGGGTGGAGGCACTGAAGCTTTCTTT,CASQGQGLGGGTEAFF
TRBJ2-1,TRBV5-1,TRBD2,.,TGCGCCAGCACTCTGAGGACTAGCGGTAATGAGCAGTTCTTC,CASTLRTSGNEQFF
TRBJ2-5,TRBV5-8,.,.,TGTGCCAGCAGCCATATTCCAGAGACCCAGTACTTC,CASSHIPETQYF
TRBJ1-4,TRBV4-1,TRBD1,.,TGCGCCAGCAGCCAGTCGGGACAGATAAAACTGTTTTTT,CASSQSGQIKLFF
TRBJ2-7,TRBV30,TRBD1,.,TGTGCCTGGAGTGTTCGGGGGACAGGGGTTCTCTACGAGCAGTACTTC,CAWSVRGTGVLYEQYF
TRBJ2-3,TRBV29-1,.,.,TGCAGCGTTGAAAGTGGCTCGGGGGCCGATACGCAGTATTTT,CSVESGSGADTQYF
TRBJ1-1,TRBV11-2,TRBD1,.,TGTGCCAGCAGCATAGGGACAGGGTCTATGAACACTGAAGCTTTCTTT,CASSIGTGSMNTEAFF
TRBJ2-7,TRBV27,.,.,TGTGCCGGCAGTTTACCGCTTAGCTACGAGCAGTACTTC,CAGSLPLSYEQYF
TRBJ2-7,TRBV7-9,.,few,TGTGCCAGCAGCACCGACTCCTCGTTCGAGCAGTACTTC,CASSTDSSFEQYF
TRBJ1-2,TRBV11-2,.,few,TGTGCCAGCAGCCTCCCAACAGCTTGGTATGGCTACACCTTC,CASSLPTAWYGYTF
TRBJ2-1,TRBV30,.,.,TGTGCCTGGAGTCCCCCCCTGACTGGACGACGGGTGCAGTTCTTC,CAWSPPLTGRRVQFF
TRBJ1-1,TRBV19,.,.,TGTGCCAGTAGTATGATAGGGACTCCGAACACTGAAGCTTTCTTT,CASSMIGTPNTEAFF
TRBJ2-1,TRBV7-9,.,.,TGTGCCAGCAGCTCCCGTGAATCCTACAATGAGCAGTTCTTC,CASSSRESYNEQFF
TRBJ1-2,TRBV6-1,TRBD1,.,TGTGCCAGCAGTTCGACAGGGGTGGGGGCTGGCTACACCTTC,CASSSTGVGAGYTF
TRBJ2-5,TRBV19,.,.,TGTGCCAGTACCCCCGGACTCGGATCAGGGACCCAGTACTTC,CASTPGLGSGTQYF
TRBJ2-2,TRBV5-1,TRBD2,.,TGCGCCAGCAGCTTGTTAACTAGCGGAATGAACACCGGGGAGCTGTTTTTT,CASSLLTSGMNTGELFF
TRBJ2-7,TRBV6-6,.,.,TGTGCCAGCAGTCCCCCCCTTGCGATCTCCTACGAGCAGTACTTC,CASSPPLAISYEQYF
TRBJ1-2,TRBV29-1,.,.,TGCAGCGCCCAGCGCGCGAGGGATGGTGGCTACACCTTC,CSAQRARDGGYTF
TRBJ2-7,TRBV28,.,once,TGTGCCAGCGGGGACGCTGAACGGGACGAGCAGTACTTC,CASGDAERDEQYF
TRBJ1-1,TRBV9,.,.,TGTGCCAGCAGCGTTTCGATGATGAACACTGAAGCTTTCTTT,CASSVSMMNTEAFF
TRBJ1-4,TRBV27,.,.,TGTGCCAGCAGTTTATCGGGGGGAGGGCGAGATGGTAATGAAAAACTGTTTTTT,CASSLSGGGRDGNEKLFF
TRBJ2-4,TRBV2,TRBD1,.,TGTGCCAGCAGTGAATGGGGACAGAGACTAGCCAAAAACATTCAGTACTTC,CASSEWGQRLAKNIQYF
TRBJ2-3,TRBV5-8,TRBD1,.,TGTGCCAGCAAATCGCCAGGGGGAGCAGATACGCAGTATTTT,CASKSPGGADTQYF
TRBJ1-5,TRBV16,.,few,TGTGCCAGCAGCCACACTGACTATAGCAATCAGCCCCAGCATTTT,CASSHTDYSNQPQHF
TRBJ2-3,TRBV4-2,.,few,TGTGCCAGCAGCCAAGGGCGGGACAAGGCGCAGTATTTT,CASSQGRDKAQYF
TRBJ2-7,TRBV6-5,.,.,TGTGCCAGCAGTTACTCGATTCTAGGCCGCTACGAGCAGTACTTC,CASSYSILGRYEQYF
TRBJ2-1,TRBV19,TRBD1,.,TGTGCCAGTAGAAACAGACAGGGGAATGAGCAGTTCTTC,CASRNRQGNEQFF
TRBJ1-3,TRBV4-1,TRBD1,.,TGCGCCAGCAGCCAAGATAGGGGACAGGGACAATACACCATATATTTT,CASSQDRGQGQYTIYF
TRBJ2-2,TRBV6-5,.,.,TGTGCCAGCGGCAGGGTCGCCAACACCGGGGAGCTGTTTTTT,CASGRVANTGELFF
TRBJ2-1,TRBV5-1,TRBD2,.,TGCGCCAGCAGCTTGGGCCAAGGACTAGCGAGCTCCTACAATGAGCAGTTCTTC,CASSLGQGLASSYNEQFF
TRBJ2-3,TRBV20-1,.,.,TGCAGTGCTAGAGTTGAGCATACGCAGTATTTT,CSARVEHTQYF
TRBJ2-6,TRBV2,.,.,TGTGCCAGCAGTGAATTAGGGGCAGCCTCTTCTGGGGCCAACGTCCTGACTTTC,CASSELGAASSGANVLTF
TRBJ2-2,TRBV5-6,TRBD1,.,TGTGCCAGCAGCCCCGGACAGGGAACCGGGGAGCTGTTTTTT,CASSPGQGTGELFF
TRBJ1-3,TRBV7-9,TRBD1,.,TGTGCCAGCAGTCCCCTACAGGGGTACTCTGGAAACACCATATATTTT,CASSPLQGYSGNTIYF
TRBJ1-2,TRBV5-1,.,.,TGCGCCAGCAGCCCGGAGGGGCTCCGGGATGGCTACACCTTC,CASSPEGLRDGYTF
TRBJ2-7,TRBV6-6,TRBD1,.,TGTGCCAGCAGAAACCCTTCGACAGGGGAGCAGTACTTC,CASRNPSTGEQYF
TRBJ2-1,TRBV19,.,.,TGTGCCAGTAGGCCCGGGACCGGAGAGCAGTTCTTC,CASRPGTGEQFF
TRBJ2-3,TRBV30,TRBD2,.,TGTGCCTGGAGTAGACGGGGGGGCACAGATACGCGGTATTTT,CAWSRRGGTDTRYF
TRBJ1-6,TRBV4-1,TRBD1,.,TGCGCCAGCAGCCAACTGGACAGGGAATATTCACCCCTCCACTTT,CASSQLDREYSPLHF
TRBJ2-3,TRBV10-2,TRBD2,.,TGCGCCAGCAGGGGGAGGGACTCCCACACAGATACGCAGTATTTT,CASRGRDSHTDTQYF
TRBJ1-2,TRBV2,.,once,TGTGCCAGCAGTACAGGGTTCGGCTATGGCTACACCTTC,CASSTGFGYGYTF
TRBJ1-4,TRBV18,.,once,TGTGCCAGCTCCGAGGGGACAAACCGGGAAAAACTGTTTTTT,CASSEGTNREKLFF
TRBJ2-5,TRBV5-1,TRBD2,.,TGCGCCAGCAGGCGGACGGGACTAGCGGGAGTGTCCCAGTACTTC,CASRRTGLAGVSQYF
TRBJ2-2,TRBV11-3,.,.,TGTGCCAGCAGGCAGGGGAAAAGTACCGGGGAGCTGTTTTTT,CASRQGKSTGELFF
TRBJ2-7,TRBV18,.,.,TGTGCCAGCTCACCAGGGACCCACTACGAGCAGTACTTC,CASSPGTHYEQYF
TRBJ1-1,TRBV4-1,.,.,TGCGCCAGCAGCCAAGATTTGGGAGGCAACACTGAAGCTTTCTTT,CASSQDLGGNTEAFF
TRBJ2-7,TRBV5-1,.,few,TGCGCCAGCAGCACAGGGGAGGACGAGCAGTACTTC,CASSTGEDEQYF
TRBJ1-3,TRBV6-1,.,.,TGTGCCAGCCTTCCGGGACGGAGCTCTGGAAACACCATATATTTT,CASLPGRSSGNTIYF
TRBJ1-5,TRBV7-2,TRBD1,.,TGTGCCAGCAGCTGGGACAGGGACCAGCCCCAGCATTTT,CASSWDRDQPQHF
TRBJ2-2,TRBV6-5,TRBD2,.,TGTGCCAGCAGTTACTCGAGGCTAGCGGTAGAGCTGTTTTTT,CASSYSRLAVELFF
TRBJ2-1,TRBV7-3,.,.,TGTGCCAGCAGCGTCACAGGGAGGGATGAGCAGTTCTTC,CASSVTGRDEQFF
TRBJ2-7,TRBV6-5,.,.,TGTGCCAGCAGTCTCCGAGACCTTAGTCCCGAGCAGTACTTC,CASSLRDLSPEQYF
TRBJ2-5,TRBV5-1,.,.,TGCGCCAGCAGCTTGGTATCAGAGACCCAGTACTTC,CASSLVSETQYF
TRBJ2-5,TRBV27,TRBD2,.,TGTGCCAGCAGGCCCAGGGCTAGCGGGAACCAAGAGACCCAGTACTTC,CASRPRASGNQETQYF